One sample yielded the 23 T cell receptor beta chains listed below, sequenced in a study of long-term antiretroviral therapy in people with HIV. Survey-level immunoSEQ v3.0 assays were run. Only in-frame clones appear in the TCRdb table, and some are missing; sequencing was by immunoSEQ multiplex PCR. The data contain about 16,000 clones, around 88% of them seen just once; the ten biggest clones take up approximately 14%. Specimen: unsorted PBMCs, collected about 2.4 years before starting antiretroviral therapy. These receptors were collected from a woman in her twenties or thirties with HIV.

CDR3 in DNA: TGTGCCAGTAGTATCGGGGTGGGCTACACCTTC. Its translation: CASSIGVGYTF. V is TRBV19 and J is TRBJ1-2, with unresolved D. The CDR3 is made up of 11 amino acids. CDR1 is LNHDA, CDR2 SQIVND, per germline (reference sequence). The V end was cut by 3 bases, the J end by 8 bases, with 7 bases between.

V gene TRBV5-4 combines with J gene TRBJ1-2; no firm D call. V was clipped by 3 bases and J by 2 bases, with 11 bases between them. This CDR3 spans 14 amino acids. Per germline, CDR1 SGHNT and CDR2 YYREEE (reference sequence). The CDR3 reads CASSSPQENYGYTF. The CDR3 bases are TGTGCCAGCAGCTCGCCTCAGGAGAACTATGGCTACACCTTC. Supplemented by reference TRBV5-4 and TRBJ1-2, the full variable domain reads ETGVTQSPTHLIKTRGQQVTLRCSSQSGHNTVSWYQQALGQGPQFIFQYYREEENGRGNFPPRFSGLQFPNYSSELNVNALELDDSALYLCASSSPQENYGYTFGSGTRLTVV.

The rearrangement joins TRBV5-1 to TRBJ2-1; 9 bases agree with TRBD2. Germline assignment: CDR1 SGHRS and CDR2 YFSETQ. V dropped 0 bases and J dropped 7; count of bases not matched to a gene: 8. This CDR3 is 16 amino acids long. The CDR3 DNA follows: TGCGCCAGCAGCTTGGCGCGGGGGGGCACCTGGAATGAGCAGTTCTTC. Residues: CASSLARGGTWNEQFF.

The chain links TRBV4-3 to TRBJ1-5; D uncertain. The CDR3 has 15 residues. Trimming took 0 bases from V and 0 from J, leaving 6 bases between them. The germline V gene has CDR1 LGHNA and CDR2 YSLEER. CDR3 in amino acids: CASSQDRYSNQPQHF. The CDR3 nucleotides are TGCGCCAGCAGCCAAGACCGGTATAGCAATCAGCCCCAGCATTTT.

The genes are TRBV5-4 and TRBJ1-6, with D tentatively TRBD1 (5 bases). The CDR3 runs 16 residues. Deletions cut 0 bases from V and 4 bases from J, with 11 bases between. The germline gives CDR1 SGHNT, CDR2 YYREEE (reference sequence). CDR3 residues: CASSLVRGAYNSPLHF. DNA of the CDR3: TGTGCCAGCAGCTTGGTCCGGGGCGCGTATAATTCACCCCTCCACTTT. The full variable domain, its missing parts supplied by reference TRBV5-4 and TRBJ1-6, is ETGVTQSPTHLIKTRGQQVTLRCSSQSGHNTVSWYQQALGQGPQFIFQYYREEENGRGNFPPRFSGLQFPNYSSELNVNALELDDSALYLCASSLVRGAYNSPLHFGNGTRLTVT.

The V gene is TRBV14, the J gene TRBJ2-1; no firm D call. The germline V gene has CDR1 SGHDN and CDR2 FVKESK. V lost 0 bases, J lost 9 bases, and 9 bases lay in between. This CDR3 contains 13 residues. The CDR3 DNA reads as TGTGCCAGCAGCCAAGATCTAGGGCCTGAGCAGTTCTTC. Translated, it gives CASSQDLGPEQFF.

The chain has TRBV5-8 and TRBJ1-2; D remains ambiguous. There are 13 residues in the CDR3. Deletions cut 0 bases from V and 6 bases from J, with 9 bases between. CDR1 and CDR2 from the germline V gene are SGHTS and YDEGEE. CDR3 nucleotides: TGTGCCAGCAGCTTGGGAAGGGTGAATGGCTACACCTTC. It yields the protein CASSLGRVNGYTF. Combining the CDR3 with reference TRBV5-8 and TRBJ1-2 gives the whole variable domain EAGVTQSPTHLIKTRGQQATLRCSPISGHTSVYWYQQALGLGLQFLLWYDEGEERNRGNFPPRFSGRQFPNYSSELNVNALELEDSALYLCASSLGRVNGYTFGSGTRLTVV.

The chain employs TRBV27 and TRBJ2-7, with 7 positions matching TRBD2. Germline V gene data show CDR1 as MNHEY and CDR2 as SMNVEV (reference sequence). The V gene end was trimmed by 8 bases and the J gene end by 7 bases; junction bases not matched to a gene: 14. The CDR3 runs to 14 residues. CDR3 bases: TGTGCCAGCGCGCCCCACTGGGGGACTACGGAGCAGTACTTC. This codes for CASAPHWGTTEQYF.

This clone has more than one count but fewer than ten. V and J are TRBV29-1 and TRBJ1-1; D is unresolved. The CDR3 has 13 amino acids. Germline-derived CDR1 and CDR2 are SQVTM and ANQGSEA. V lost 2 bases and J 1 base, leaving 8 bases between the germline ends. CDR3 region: CSVETGRNTEAFF. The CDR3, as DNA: TGCAGCGTTGAAACCGGACGGAACACTGAAGCTTTCTTT.

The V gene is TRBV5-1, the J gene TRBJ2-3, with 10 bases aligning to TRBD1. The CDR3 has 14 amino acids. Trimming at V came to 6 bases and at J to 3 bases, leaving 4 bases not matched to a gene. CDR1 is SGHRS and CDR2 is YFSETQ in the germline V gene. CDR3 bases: TGCGCCAGCACCTCGGGACAGGGGACAGATACGCAGTATTTT. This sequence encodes CASTSGQGTDTQYF.

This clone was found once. The CDR3 DNA reads TGTGCCAGCAGCTTACCCGGGACGGGAAACTACGAGCAGTACTTC. It specifies CASSLPGTGNYEQYF. The chain uses TRBV7-8 and TRBJ2-7; D may correspond to TRBD1 or TRBD2 (5 bases each). The V gene lost 2 bases and the J gene lost 3 bases, with 14 bases spanning the gap. This CDR3 is built from 15 residues. Germline V gene lookup returns CDR1 SGHVS and CDR2 FQNEAQ.

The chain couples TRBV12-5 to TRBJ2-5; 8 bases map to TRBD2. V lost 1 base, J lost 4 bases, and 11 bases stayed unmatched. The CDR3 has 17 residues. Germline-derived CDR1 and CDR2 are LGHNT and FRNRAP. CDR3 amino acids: CASGLATDSGGLETQYF. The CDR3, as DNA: TGTGCTAGTGGTTTGGCTACCGATTCGGGAGGGCTAGAGACCCAGTACTTC.

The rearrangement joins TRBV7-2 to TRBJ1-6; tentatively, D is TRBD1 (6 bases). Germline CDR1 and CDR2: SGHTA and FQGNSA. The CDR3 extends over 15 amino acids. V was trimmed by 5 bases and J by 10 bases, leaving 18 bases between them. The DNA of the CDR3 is TGTGCCAGCAGCCCCTCGGAGGGAGGGGGATCACCCCTCCACTTT. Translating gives CASSPSEGGGSPLHF.

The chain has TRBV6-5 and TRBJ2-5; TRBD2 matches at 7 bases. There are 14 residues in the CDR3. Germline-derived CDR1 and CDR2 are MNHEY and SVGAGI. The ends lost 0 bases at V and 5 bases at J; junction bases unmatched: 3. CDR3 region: CASSYSTGGETQYF. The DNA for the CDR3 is TGTGCCAGCAGTTACTCGACCGGGGGGGAGACCCAGTACTTC.

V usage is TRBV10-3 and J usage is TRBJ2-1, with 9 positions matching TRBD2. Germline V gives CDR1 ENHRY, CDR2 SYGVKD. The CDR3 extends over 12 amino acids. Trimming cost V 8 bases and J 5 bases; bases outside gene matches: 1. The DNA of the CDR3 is TGTGCCATCGCGGGGGGGAACAATGAGCAGTTCTTC. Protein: CAIAGGNNEQFF.

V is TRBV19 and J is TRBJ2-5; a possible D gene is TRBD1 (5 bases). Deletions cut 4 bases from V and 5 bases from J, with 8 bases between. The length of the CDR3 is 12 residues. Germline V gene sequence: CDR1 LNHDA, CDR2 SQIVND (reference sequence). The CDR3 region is CASSRGRETQYF. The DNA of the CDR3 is TGTGCCAGTAGTAGGGGCCGGGAGACCCAGTACTTC. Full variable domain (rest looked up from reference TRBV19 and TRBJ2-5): DGGITQSPKYLFRKEGQNVTLSCEQNLNHDAMYWYRQDPGQGLRLIYYSQIVNDFQKGDIAEGYSVSREKKESFPLTVTSAQKNPTAFYLCASSRGRETQYFGPGTRLLVL.

CDR3 coding DNA: TGTGCCAGCAGCTGGGGACAGGGGAACACTGAAGCTTTCTTT. Translating gives CASSWGQGNTEAFF. The chain couples TRBV5-4 to TRBJ1-1; 9 bases match TRBD1. The germline CDR1 and CDR2 sequences are SGHNT and YYREEE (reference sequence). The CDR3 runs to 14 residues. With V trimmed by 3 bases and J by 1 base, 1 base remained unmatched.

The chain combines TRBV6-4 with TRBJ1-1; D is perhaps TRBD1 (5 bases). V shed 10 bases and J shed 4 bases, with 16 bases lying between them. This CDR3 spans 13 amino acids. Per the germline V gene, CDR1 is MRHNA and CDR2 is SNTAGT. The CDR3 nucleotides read TGTGCCACTTCGAACCAGGGAGCCACTGAAGCTTTCTTT. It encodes CATSNQGATEAFF.

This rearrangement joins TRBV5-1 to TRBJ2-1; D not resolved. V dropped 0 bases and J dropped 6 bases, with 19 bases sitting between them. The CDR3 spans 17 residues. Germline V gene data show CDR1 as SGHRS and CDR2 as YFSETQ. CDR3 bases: TGCGCCAGCAGCTTGGGCCCAGTAGGGTACACCTCCAATGAGCAGTTCTTC. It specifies CASSLGPVGYTSNEQFF. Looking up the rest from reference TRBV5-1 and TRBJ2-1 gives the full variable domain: KAGVTQTPRYLIKTRGQQVTLSCSPISGHRSVSWYQQTPGQGLQFLFEYFSETQRNKGNFPGRFSGRQFSNSRSEMNVSTLELGDSALYLCASSLGPVGYTSNEQFFGPGTRLTVL.

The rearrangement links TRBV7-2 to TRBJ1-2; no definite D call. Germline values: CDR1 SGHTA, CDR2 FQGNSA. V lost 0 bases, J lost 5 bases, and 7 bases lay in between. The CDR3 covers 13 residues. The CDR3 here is CASSLARQYGYTF. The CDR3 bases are TGTGCCAGCAGCTTAGCCCGGCAGTATGGCTACACCTTC.

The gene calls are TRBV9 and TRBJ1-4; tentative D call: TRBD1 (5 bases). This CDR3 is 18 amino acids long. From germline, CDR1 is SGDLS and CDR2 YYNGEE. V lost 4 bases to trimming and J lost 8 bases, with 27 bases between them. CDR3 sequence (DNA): TGTGCCAGCAGCTCCTCCGCGGTATCGTTGGGGGTTGGAGAAAAACTGTTTTTT. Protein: CASSSSAVSLGVGEKLFF.

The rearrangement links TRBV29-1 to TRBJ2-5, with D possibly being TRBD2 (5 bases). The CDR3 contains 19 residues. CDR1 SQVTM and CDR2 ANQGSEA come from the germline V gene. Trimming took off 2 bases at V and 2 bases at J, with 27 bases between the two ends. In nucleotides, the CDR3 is TGCAGCGTTGAACTCTCCGCGTTGATTAGCGATGACTCACAAGAGACCCAGTACTTC. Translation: CSVELSALISDDSQETQYF.

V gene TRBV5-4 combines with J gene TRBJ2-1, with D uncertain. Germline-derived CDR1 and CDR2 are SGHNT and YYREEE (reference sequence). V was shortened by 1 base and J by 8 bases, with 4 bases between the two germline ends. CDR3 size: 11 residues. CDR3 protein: CASSLKYEQFF. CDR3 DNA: TGTGCCAGCAGCTTGAAATATGAGCAGTTCTTC.